These T cell receptor beta chains were read from a single sample in a study of blood T cell repertoires in COVID-19. Method: immunoSEQ multiplex PCR; TCRdb's copy keeps in-frame clones and lacks some. The sample yields about 180,000 clones, around 87% seen once. Sequencing was carried out using peripheral blood. These TCRs come from a man in his forties or fifties with active or convalescent COVID-19. The CDR3 runs from the conserved cysteine through the conserved F or W. The D gene is left open where the match is weak. A clone size is listed for some rows: how often the clone was seen (once, few, many), or a class if it is expanded.

>NA|TRBV18|TRBJ1-3|NA
CASSRLFEGSGSGNTIYF
TGTGCCAGCTCCCGTCTTTTTGAGGGATCGGGCTCTGGAAACACCATATATTTT
>few|TRBV18|TRBJ1-6|TRBD1
CASKDRPYSPLHF
TGTGCCAGCAAGGACAGGCCGTACTCACCCCTCCACTTT
>NA|TRBV5-4|TRBJ2-5|TRBD2
CASSAVSSGGHQETQYF
TGTGCCAGCAGCGCCGTGTCTAGCGGGGGGCATCAAGAGACCCAGTACTTC
>NA|TRBV5-1|TRBJ1-5|NA
CASSLEGPNQPQHF
TGCGCCAGCAGCTTGGAGGGGCCTAATCAGCCCCAGCATTTT
>NA|TRBV9|TRBJ1-2|TRBD1
CASSTIMDRGYTF
TGTGCCAGCAGTACGATAATGGACAGGGGCTACACCTTC
>NA|TRBV7-9|TRBJ1-4|TRBD1
CASSLPTGVVGPANEKLFF
TGTGCCAGCAGCTTACCTACAGGGGTCGTTGGTCCGGCTAATGAAAAACTGTTTTTT
>NA|TRBV6-5|TRBJ1-1|TRBD1
CASRIDRALNTEAFF
TGTGCCAGCAGAATCGACAGGGCTCTTAACACTGAAGCTTTCTTT
>NA|TRBV5-6|TRBJ2-5|TRBD1
CASSRDRVKTQYF
TGTGCCAGCAGCCGAGACAGGGTTAAGACCCAGTACTTC
>once|TRBV3-1/TRBV3-2|TRBJ1-1|NA
CASTQGSRGNTEAFF
TGTGCCAGCACACAGGGTTCCAGGGGGAACACTGAAGCTTTCTTT
>NA|TRBV5-6|TRBJ2-1|TRBD1
CASSRKDRETWNEQFF
TGTGCCAGCAGCCGAAAGGACAGGGAGACGTGGAATGAGCAGTTCTTC
>once|TRBV11-2|TRBJ2-1|TRBD2
CASSQFLGGGGNEQFF
TGTGCCAGCAGCCAATTCCTGGGCGGGGGGGGCAATGAGCAGTTCTTC
>NA|TRBV6-2/TRBV6-3|TRBJ1-5|NA
CASSYVNGGNQPQHF
TGTGCCAGCAGTTACGTGAACGGGGGAAATCAGCCCCAGCATTTT
>NA|TRBV6-1|TRBJ1-5|NA
CASSEAGNQPQHF
TGTGCCAGCAGTGAGGCTGGCAATCAGCCCCAGCATTTT
>once|TRBV6-6|TRBJ2-1|TRBD2
CASSYIGTSDEQFF
TGTGCCAGCAGTTACATTGGGACTAGCGATGAGCAGTTCTTC
>NA|TRBV19|TRBJ2-2|TRBD2
CASSIGSGANTGELFF
TGTGCCAGTAGTATTGGTAGCGGGGCGAACACCGGGGAGCTGTTTTTT
>NA|TRBV6-5|TRBJ1-1|NA
CASSYVSSVDTEAFF
TGTGCCAGCAGTTACGTTTCCAGTGTGGACACTGAAGCTTTCTTT
>NA|TRBV7-2|TRBJ2-3|TRBD1
CASSLGGTGRSDTQYF
TGTGCCAGCAGCTTAGGCGGGACAGGGCGATCAGATACGCAGTATTTT
>NA|TRBV11-2|TRBJ2-3|TRBD2
CASSLGASGGADTQYF
TGTGCCAGCAGCTTAGGGGCTAGCGGGGGGGCGGATACGCAGTATTTT
>NA|TRBV20-1|TRBJ1-1|NA
CSASDTPQAEAFF
TGCAGTGCTAGTGACACCCCTCAGGCTGAAGCTTTCTTT
>NA|TRBV3-1/TRBV3-2|TRBJ2-4|NA
CASSQGQSGNIQYF
TGTGCCAGCAGCCAAGGACAGTCGGGAAACATTCAGTACTTC
>few|TRBV28|TRBJ1-2|TRBD1
CASVGGTAYGYTF
TGTGCCAGCGTAGGGGGGACAGCCTATGGCTACACCTTC
>NA|TRBV7-3|TRBJ2-2|NA
CASSSVGGEAGELFF
TGTGCCAGCAGCTCGGTCGGGGGAGAGGCCGGGGAGCTGTTTTTT